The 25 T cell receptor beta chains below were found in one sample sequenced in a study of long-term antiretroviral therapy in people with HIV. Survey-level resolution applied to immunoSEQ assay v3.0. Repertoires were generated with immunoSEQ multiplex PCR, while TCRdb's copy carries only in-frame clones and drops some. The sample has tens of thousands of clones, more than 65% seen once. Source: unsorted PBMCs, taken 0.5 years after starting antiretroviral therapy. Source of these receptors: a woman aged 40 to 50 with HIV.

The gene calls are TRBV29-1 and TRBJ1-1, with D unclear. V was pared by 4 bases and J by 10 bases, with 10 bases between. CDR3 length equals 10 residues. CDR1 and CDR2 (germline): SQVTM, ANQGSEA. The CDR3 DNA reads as TGCAGCGTTGTCACTACGAGAGCTTTCTTT. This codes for CSVVTTRAFF.

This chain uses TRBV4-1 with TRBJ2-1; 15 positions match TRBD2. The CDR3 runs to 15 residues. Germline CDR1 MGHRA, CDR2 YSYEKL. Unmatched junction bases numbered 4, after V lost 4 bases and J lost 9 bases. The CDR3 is CASSPGLAGGLEQFF. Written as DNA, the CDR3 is TGCGCCAGCAGCCCAGGACTAGCGGGGGGGCTTGAGCAGTTCTTC.

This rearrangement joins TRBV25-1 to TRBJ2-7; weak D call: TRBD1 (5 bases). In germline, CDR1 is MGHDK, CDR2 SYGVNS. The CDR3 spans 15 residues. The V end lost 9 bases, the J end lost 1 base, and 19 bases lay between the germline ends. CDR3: CASLRTGDVSYEQYF. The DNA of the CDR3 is TGTGCCAGTCTCCGCACAGGAGACGTTTCCTACGAGCAGTACTTC.

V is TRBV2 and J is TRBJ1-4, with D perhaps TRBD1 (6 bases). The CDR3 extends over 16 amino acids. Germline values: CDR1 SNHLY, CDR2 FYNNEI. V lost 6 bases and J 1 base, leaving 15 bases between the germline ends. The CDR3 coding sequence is TGTGCCAGCAGGAACAGGGAATGGGGAACTAATGAAAAACTGTTTTTT. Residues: CASRNREWGTNEKLFF.

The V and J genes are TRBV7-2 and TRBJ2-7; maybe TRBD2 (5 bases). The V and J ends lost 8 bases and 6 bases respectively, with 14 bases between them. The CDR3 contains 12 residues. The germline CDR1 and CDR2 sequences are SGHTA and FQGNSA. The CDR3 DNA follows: TGTGCCAGCTTGGGGAGAGGTGCCGAGCAGTACTTC. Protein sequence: CASLGRGAEQYF.

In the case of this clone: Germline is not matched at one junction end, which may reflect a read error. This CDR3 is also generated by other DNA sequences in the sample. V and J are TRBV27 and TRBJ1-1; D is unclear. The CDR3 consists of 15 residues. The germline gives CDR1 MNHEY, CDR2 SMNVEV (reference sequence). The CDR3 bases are TGTGCCAGCAGCTGGACGGACGGCAGAATCACTGAAGCCTTCTTT. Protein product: CASSWTDGRITEAFF.

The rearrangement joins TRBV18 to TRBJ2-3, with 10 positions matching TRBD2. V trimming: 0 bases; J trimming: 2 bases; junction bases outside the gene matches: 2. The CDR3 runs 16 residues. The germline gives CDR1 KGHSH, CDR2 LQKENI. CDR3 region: CASSPPGLANTDTQYF. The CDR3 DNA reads TGTGCCAGCTCACCACCGGGACTAGCGAACACAGATACGCAGTATTTT.

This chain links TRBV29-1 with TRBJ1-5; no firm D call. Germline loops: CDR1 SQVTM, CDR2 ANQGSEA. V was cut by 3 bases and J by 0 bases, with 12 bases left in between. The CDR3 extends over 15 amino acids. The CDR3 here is CSVDSRPYSNQPQHF. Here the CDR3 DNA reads TGCAGCGTTGACTCCAGGCCGTATAGCAATCAGCCCCAGCATTTT. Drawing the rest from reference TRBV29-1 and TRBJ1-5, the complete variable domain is SAVISQKPSRDICQRGTSLTIQCQVDSQVTMMFWYRQQPGQSLTLIATANQGSEATYESGFVIDKFPISRPNLTFSTLTVSNMSPEDSSIYLCSVDSRPYSNQPQHFGDGTRLSIL.

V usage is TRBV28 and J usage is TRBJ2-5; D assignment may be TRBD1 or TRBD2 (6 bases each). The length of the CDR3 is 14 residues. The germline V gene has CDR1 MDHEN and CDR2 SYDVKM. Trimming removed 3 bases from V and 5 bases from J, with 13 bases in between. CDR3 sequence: CASSFGGRRETQYF. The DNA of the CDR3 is TGTGCCAGCAGTTTTGGGGGGCGAAGGGAGACCCAGTACTTC. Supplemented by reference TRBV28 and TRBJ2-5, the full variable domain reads DVKVTQSSRYLVKRTGEKVFLECVQDMDHENMFWYRQDPGLGLRLIYFSYDVKMKEKGDIPEGYSVSREKKERFSLILESASTNQTSMYLCASSFGGRRETQYFGPGTRLLVL.

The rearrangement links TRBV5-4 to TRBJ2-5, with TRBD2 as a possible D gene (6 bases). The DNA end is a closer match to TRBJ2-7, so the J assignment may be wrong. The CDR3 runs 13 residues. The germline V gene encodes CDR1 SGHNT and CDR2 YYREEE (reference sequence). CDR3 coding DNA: TGTGCCAGCAGCCCAACTAGCAGCTACGAGCAGTACTTC. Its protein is CASSPTSSYEQYF.

Here the CDR3 DNA reads TGTGCCAGCTATGAGGGTGTCCGACGCTACTCTGGGGCCAACGTCCTGACTTTC. It yields the protein CASYEGVRRYSGANVLTF. V gene TRBV9 combines with J gene TRBJ2-6, with a tentative D call TRBD2 (5 bases). Per germline, CDR1 SGDLS and CDR2 YYNGEE. V shed 7 bases and J shed 0 bases, with 20 bases lying between them. The CDR3 extends over 18 amino acids. Full variable domain (rest looked up from reference TRBV9 and TRBJ2-6): DSGVTQTPKHLITATGQRVTLRCSPRSGDLSVYWYQQSLDQGLQFLIQYYNGEERAKGNILERFSAQQFPDLHSELNLSSLELGDSALYFCASYEGVRRYSGANVLTFGAGSRLTVL.

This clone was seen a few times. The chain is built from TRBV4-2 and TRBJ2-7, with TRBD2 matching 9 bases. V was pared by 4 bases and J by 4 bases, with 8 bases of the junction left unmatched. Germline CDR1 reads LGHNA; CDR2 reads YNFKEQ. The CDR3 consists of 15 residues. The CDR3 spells CASSLQTSGRYEQYF. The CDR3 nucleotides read TGTGCCAGCAGCCTTCAGACTAGCGGACGATACGAGCAGTACTTC.

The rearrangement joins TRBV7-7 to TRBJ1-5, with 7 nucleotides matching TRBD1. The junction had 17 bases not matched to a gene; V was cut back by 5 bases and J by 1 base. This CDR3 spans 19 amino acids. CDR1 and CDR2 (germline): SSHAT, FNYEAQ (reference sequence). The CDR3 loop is CASSLLNSGTENSNQPQHF. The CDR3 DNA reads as TGTGCCAGCAGCCTCCTTAATAGCGGGACAGAGAACAGCAATCAGCCCCAGCATTTT.

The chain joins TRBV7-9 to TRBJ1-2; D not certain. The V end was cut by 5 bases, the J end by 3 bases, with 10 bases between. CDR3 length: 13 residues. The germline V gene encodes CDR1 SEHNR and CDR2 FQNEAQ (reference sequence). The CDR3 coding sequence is TGTGCCAGCAGCCAAGGACCGTACTATGGCTACACCTTC. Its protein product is CASSQGPYYGYTF.

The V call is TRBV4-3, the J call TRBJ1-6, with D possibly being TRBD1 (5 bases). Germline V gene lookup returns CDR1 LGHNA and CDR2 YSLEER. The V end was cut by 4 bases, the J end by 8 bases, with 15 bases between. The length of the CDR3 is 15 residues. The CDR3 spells CASSRRRGGDSPLHF. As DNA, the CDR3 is TGCGCCAGCAGCCGGAGGAGGGGAGGGGATTCACCCCTCCACTTT.

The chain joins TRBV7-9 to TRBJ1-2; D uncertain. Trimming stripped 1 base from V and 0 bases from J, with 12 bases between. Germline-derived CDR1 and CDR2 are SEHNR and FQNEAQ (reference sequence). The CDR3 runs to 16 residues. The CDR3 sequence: CASSLVGDLANYGYTF. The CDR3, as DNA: TGTGCCAGCAGCTTAGTGGGCGACTTAGCTAACTATGGCTACACCTTC. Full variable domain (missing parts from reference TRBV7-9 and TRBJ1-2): DTGVSQNPRHKITKRGQNVTFRCDPISEHNRLYWYRQTLGQGPEFLTYFQNEAQLEKSRLLSDRFSAERPKGSFSTLEIQRTEQGDSAMYLCASSLVGDLANYGYTFGSGTRLTVV.

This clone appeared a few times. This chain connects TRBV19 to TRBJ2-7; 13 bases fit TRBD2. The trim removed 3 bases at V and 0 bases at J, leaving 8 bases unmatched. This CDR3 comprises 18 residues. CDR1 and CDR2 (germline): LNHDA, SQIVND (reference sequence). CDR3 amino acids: CASSIAGTSGETSYEQYF. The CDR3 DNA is TGTGCCAGTAGTATCGCCGGGACTAGCGGGGAAACCTCCTACGAGCAGTACTTC.

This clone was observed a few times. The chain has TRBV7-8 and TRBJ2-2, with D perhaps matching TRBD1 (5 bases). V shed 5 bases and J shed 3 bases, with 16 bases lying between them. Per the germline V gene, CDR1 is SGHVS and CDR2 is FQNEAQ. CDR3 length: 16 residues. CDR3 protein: CASSLTRLGHTGELFF. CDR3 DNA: TGTGCCAGCAGCCTGACCCGCCTGGGGCACACCGGGGAGCTGTTTTTT. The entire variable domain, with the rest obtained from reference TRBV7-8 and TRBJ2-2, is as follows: GAGVSQSPRYKVAKRGQDVALRCDPISGHVSLFWYQQALGQGPEFLTYFQNEAQLDKSGLPSDRFFAERPEGSVSTLKIQRTQQEDSAVYLCASSLTRLGHTGELFFGEGSRLTVL.

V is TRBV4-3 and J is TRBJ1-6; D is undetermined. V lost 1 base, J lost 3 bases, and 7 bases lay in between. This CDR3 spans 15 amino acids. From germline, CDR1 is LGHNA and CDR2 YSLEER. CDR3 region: CASSQGQVYNSPLHF. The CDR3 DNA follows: TGCGCCAGCAGCCAAGGGCAGGTCTATAATTCACCCCTCCACTTT.

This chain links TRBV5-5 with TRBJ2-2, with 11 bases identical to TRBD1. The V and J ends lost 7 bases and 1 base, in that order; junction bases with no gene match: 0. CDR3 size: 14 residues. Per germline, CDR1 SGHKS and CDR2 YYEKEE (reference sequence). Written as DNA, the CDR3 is TGTGCCAGCGGGACAGGGGGGAACACCGGGGAGCTGTTTTTT. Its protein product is CASGTGGNTGELFF.

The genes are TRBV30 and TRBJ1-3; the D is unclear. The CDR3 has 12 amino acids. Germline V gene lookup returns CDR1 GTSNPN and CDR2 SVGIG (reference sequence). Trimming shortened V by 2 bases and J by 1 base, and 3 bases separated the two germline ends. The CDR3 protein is CAWSQSGNTIYF. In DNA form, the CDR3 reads TGTGCCTGGAGTCAATCTGGAAACACCATATATTTT.

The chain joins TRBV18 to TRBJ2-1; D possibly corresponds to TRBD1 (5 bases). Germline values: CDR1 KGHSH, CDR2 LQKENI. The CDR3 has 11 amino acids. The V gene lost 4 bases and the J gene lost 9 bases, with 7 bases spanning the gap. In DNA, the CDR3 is TGTGCCAGCTCACGGGGCACTGAGCAGTTCTTC. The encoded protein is CASSRGTEQFF.

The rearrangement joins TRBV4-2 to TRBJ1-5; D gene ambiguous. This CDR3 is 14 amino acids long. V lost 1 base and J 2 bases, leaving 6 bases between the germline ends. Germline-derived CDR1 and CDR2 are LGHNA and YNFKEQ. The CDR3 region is CASSQGQGNQPQHF. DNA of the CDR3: TGTGCCAGCAGCCAAGGGCAGGGCAATCAGCCCCAGCATTTT.

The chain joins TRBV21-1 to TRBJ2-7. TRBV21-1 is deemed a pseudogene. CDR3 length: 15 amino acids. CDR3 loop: CASSKTGRSIYEQYF. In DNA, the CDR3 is TGTGCCAGCAGCAAAACCGGGCGTTCAATCTACGAGCAGTACTTC.

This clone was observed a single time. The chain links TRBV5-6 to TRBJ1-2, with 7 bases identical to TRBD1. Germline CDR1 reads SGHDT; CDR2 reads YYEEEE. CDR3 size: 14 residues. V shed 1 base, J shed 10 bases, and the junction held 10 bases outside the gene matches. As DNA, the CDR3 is TGTGCCAGCAGCTTGCCTGGGACAGTAGGTGCCTACACCTTC. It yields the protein CASSLPGTVGAYTF.